This is a list of T cell receptor beta chains from one sample in a study of blood T cell repertoires in COVID-19. The repertoire was sequenced with immunoSEQ multiplex PCR; TCRdb's copy has only in-frame clones and lacks some. The sample lists 300,000 to 350,000 clones; around 89% were seen once. The sequencing input was PBMCs or T cells enriched from blood (not recorded which). The source is a woman under 30 with acute COVID-19. The CDR3 runs from the conserved cysteine through the conserved F or W. Fields, in order: V gene, D gene, J gene, CDR3 protein, CDR3 DNA. The D gene is left open where the match is weak.

>TRBV5-6|TRBD2|TRBJ2-3
CASSLRLAYTDTQYF
TGTGCCAGCAGCTTAAGACTAGCTTACACAGATACGCAGTATTTT
>TRBV28|TRBD1|TRBJ1-2
CASSFLGQGAGYGYTF
TGTGCCAGCAGTTTCCTCGGACAGGGGGCTGGCTATGGCTACACCTTC
>TRBV5-1|.|TRBJ1-1
CASSLAGGAYTEAFF
TGCGCCAGCAGCTTGGCCGGGGGTGCGTACACTGAAGCTTTCTTT
>TRBV6-5|TRBD1|TRBJ2-5
CASRKTGVLQETQYF
TGTGCCAGCAGGAAGACAGGGGTTCTCCAAGAGACCCAGTACTTC
>TRBV11-3|TRBD2|TRBJ2-7
CASSLVLAGSPQYF
TGTGCCAGCAGCTTAGTTCTAGCGGGTTCCCCGCAGTACTTC
>TRBV24-1|TRBD2|TRBJ2-1
CATGAGVPTQPTTNEQFF
TGTGCCACCGGGGCGGGAGTACCTACTCAACCTACCACCAATGAGCAGTTCTTC
>TRBV11-2|TRBD1|TRBJ2-5
CASSPGYQRQGAETQYF
TGTGCCAGCAGCCCGGGGTACCAGCGTCAGGGGGCAGAGACCCAGTACTTC
>TRBV2|.|TRBJ1-5
CASSLAGQNQPQHF
TGTGCCAGCAGTCTAGCCGGTCAAAATCAGCCCCAGCATTTT
>TRBV10-3|.|TRBJ1-5
CAISVSSNQPQHF
TGTGCCATCAGTGTATCCAGCAATCAGCCCCAGCATTTT
>TRBV19|TRBD2|TRBJ2-2
CASSIVRGSNTGELFF
TGTGCCAGTAGTATAGTGCGCGGGAGTAACACCGGGGAGCTGTTTTTT
>TRBV9|.|TRBJ1-6
CASSPGEGGTLHF
TGTGCCAGCAGCCCGGGGGAGGGTGGGACCCTCCACTTT
>TRBV7-6|.|TRBJ1-5
CASSLSPNQPQHF
TGTGCCAGCAGCTTATCCCCGAATCAGCCCCAGCATTTT
>TRBV20-1|.|TRBJ2-4
CSAGQRNIQYF
TGCAGTGCTGGACAGAGAAACATTCAGTACTTC
>TRBV4-2|.|TRBJ1-5
CASRNGGQPQHF
TGTGCCAGCAGAAACGGAGGTCAGCCCCAGCATTTT